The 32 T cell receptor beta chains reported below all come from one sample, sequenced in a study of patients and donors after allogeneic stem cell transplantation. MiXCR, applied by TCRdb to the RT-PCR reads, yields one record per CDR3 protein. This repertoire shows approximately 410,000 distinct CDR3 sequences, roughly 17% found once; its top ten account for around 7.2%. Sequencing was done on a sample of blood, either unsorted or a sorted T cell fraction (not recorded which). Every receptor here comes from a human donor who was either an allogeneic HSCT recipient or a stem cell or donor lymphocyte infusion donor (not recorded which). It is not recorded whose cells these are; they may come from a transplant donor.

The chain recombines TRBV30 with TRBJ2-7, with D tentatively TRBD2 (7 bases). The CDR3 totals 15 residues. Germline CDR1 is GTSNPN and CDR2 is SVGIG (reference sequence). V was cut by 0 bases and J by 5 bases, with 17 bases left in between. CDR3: CAWSVGGRFTDEQYF. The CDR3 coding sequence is TGTGCCTGGAGTGTCGGGGGGCGATTCACCGACGAGCAGTACTTC.

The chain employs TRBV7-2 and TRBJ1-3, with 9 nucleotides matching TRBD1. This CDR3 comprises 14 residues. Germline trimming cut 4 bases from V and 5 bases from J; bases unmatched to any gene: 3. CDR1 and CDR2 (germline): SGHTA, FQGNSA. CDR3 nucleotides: TGTGCCAGCAGCTCGGGACAGGGAAGAAACACCATATATTTT. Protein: CASSSGQGRNTIYF.

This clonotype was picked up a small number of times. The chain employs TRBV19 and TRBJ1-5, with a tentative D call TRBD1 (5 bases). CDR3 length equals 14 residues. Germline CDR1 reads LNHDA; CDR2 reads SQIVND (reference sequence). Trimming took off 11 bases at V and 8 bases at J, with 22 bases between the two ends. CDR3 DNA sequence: TGTGCCGCAGGAAAGGACTGGGGACGTAAGCCCCAGCATTTT. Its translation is CAAGKDWGRKPQHF.

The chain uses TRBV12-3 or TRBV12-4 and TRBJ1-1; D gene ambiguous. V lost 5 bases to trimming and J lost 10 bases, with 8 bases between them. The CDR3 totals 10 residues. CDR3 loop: CASSAGRAFF. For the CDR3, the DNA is TGTGCCAGCAGTGCCGGCCGAGCTTTCTTT.

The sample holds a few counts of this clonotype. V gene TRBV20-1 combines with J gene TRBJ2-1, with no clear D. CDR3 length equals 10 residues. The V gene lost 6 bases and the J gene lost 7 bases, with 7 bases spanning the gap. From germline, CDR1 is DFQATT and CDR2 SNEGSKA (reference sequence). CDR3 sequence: CSAVGNEQFF. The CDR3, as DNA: TGCAGTGCAGTCGGTAATGAGCAGTTCTTC.

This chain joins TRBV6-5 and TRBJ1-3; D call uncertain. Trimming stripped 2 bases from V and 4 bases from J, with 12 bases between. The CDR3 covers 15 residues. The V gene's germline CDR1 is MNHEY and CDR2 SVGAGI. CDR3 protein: CASSYGQAAGNTIYF. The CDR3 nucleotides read TGTGCCAGCAGTTACGGGCAGGCCGCCGGAAACACCATATATTTT.

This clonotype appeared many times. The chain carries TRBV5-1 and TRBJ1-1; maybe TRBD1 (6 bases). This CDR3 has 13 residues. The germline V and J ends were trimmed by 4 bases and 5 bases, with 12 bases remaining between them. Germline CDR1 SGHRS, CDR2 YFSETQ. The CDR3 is CASSPQGRTEAFF. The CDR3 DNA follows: TGCGCCAGCAGCCCACAGGGTCGGACTGAAGCTTTCTTT.

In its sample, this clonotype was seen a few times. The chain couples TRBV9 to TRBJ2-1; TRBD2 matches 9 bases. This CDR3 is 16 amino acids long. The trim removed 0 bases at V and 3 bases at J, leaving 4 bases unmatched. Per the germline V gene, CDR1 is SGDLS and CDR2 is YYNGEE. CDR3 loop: CASSVGNSGSYNEQFF. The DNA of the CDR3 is TGTGCCAGCAGCGTAGGCAATAGCGGGAGCTACAATGAGCAGTTCTTC.

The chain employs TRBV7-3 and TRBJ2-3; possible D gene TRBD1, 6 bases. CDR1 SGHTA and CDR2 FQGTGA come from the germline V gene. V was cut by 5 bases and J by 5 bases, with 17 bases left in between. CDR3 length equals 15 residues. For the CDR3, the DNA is TGTGCCAGCAGCACCGCGCGGACAGAACGAGATACGCAGTATTTT. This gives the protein CASSTARTERDTQYF. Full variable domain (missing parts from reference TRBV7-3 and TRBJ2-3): GAGVSQTPSNKVTEKGKYVELRCDPISGHTALYWYRQSLGQGPEFLIYFQGTGAADDSGLPNDRFFAVRPEGSVSTLKIQRTERGDSAVYLCASSTARTERDTQYFGPGTRLTVL.

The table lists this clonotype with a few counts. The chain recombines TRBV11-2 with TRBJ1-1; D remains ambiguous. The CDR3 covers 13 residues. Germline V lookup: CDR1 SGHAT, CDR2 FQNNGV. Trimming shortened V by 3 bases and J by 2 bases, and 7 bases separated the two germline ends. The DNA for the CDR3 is TGTGCCAGCAGCTTCAAGGGTAACACTGAAGCTTTCTTT. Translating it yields CASSFKGNTEAFF. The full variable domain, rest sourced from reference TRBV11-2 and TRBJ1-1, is EAGVAQSPRYKIIEKRQSVAFWCNPISGHATLYWYQQILGQGPKLLIQFQNNGVVDDSQLPKDRFSAERLKGVDSTLKIQPAKLEDSAVYLCASSFKGNTEAFFGQGTRLTVV.

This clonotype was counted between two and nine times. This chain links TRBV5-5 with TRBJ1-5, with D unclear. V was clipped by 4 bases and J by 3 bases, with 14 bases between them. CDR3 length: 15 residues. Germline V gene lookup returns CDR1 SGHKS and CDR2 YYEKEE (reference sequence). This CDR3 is CASSATPNDNQPQHF. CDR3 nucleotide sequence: TGTGCCAGCAGCGCCACTCCTAATGACAATCAGCCCCAGCATTTT.

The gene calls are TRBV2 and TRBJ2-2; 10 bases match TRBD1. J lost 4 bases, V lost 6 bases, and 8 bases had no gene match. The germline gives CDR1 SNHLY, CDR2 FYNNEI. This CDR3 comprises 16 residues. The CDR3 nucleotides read TGTGCCAGCAGAACCCGGGACAGGGGACCCACCGGGGAGCTGTTTTTT. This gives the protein CASRTRDRGPTGELFF.

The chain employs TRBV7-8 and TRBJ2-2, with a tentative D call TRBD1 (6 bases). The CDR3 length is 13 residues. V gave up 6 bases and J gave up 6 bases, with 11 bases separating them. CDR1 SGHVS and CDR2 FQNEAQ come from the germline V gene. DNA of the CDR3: TGTGCCAGCAGACCCAGGGGCGCCGGGGAGCTGTTTTTT. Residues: CASRPRGAGELFF.

The CDR3 spells CASSSGPSGNIQYF. The CDR3 bases are TGTGCCAGCAGTTCAGGCCCTAGCGGAAACATTCAGTACTTC. J is TRBJ2-4 and V is TRBV12-3 or TRBV12-4, with 7 nucleotides matching TRBD2. The CDR3 loop spans 14 amino acids. V was pared by 4 bases and J by 6 bases, with 6 bases of the junction left unmatched.

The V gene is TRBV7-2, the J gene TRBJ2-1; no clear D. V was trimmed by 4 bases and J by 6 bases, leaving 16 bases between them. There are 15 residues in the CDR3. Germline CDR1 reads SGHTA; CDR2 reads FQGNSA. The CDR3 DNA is TGTGCCAGCAGCTCTTATCGCGTGAAAGGCAATGAGCAGTTCTTC. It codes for CASSSYRVKGNEQFF. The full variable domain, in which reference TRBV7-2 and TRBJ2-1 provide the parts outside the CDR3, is GAGVSQSPSNKVTEKGKDVELRCDPISGHTALYWYRQSLGQGLEFLIYFQGNSAPDKSGLPSDRFSAERTGGSVSTLTIQRTQQEDSAVYLCASSSYRVKGNEQFFGPGTRLTVL.

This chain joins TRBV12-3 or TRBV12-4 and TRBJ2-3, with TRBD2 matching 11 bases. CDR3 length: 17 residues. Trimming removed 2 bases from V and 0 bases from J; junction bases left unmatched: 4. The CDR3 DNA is TGTGCCAGCAGTTTAATAGCGGGGGGGATTAGCACAGATACGCAGTATTTT. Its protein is CASSLIAGGISTDTQYF.

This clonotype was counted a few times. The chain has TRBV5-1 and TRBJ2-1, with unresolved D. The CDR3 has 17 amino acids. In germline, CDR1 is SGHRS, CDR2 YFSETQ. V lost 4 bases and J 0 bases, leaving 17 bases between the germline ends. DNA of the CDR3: TGCGCCAGCAGCCTAATGCCGAGATTGAGCTCCTACAATGAGCAGTTCTTC. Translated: CASSLMPRLSSYNEQFF.

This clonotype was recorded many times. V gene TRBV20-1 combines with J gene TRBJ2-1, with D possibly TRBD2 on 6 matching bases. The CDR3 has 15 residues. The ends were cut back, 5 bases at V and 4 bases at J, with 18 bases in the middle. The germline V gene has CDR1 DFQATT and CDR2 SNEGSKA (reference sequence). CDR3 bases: TGCAGTGCTGATGAACGGGACTCCCCATACAATGAGCAGTTCTTC. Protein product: CSADERDSPYNEQFF.

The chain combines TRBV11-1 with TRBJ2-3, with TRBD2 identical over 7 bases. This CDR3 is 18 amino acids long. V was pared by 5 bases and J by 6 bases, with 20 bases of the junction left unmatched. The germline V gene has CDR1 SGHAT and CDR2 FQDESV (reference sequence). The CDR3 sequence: CASSGNEAPGRVSDTQYF. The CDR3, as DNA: TGTGCCAGCAGCGGAAACGAGGCTCCAGGGAGGGTCTCGGATACGCAGTATTTT. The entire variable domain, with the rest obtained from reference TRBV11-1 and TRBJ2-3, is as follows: EAEVAQSPRYKITEKSQAVAFWCDPISGHATLYWYRQILGQGPELLVQFQDESVVDDSQLPKDRFSAERLKGVDSTLKIQPAELGDSAMYLCASSGNEAPGRVSDTQYFGPGTRLTVL.

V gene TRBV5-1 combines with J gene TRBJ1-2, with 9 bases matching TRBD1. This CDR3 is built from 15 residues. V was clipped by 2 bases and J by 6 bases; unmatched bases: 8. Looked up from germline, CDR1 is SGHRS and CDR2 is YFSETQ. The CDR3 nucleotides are TGCGCCAGCAGCTTCGGAAATACAGGGGGCAATGGCTACACCTTC. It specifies CASSFGNTGGNGYTF.

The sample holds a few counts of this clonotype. Written as DNA, the CDR3 is TGTGCCAGCAGCTCACAGGGTTTGCGGAACACCATATATTTT. As protein: CASSSQGLRNTIYF. The V and J genes are TRBV7-9 and TRBJ1-3, with D perhaps TRBD1 (6 bases). Between the trimmed V and J ends, which lost 4 bases and 7 bases, there was a span of 14 bases. Germline CDR1 is SEHNR and CDR2 is FQNEAQ (reference sequence). There are 14 residues in the CDR3.

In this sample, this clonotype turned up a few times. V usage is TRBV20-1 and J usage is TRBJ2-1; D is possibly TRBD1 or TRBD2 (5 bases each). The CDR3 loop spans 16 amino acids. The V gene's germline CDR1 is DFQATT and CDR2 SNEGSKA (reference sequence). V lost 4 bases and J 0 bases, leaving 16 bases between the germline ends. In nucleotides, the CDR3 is TGCAGTGCTACCTCCGGGACGGAAAGCTCCTACAATGAGCAGTTCTTC. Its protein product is CSATSGTESSYNEQFF.

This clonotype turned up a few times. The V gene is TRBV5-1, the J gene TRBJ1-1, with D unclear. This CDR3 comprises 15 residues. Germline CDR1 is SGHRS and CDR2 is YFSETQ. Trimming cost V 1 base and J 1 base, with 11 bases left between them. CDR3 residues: CASSLQGSWNTEAFF. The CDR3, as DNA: TGCGCCAGCAGCTTGCAAGGGAGCTGGAACACTGAAGCTTTCTTT.

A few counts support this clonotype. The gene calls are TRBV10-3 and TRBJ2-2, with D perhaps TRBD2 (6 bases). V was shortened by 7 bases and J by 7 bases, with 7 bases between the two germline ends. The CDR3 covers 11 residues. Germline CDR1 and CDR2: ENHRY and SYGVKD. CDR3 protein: CAINGGGELFF. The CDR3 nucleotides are TGTGCCATCAACGGGGGCGGGGAGCTGTTTTTT.

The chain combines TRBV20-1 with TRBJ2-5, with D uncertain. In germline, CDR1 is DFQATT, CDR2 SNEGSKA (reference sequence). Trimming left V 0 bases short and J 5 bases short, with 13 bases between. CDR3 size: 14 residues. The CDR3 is CSARDTKSWETQYF. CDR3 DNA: TGCAGTGCTAGAGATACGAAAAGTTGGGAGACCCAGTACTTC.

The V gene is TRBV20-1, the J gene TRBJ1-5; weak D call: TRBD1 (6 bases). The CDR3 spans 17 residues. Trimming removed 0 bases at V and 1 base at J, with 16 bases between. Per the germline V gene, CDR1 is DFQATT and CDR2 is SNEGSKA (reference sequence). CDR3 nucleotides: TGCAGTGCTAGAGACGGGACAAAGAGGAACAGCAATCAGCCCCAGCATTTT. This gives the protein CSARDGTKRNSNQPQHF.

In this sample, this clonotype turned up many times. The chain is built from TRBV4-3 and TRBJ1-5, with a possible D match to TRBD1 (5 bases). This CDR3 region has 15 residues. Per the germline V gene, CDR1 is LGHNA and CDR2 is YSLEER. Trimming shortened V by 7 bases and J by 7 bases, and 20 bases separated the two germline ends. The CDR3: CASNRGVGTGQPQHF. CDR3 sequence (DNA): TGCGCCAGCAACCGGGGTGTGGGGACCGGGCAGCCCCAGCATTTT.

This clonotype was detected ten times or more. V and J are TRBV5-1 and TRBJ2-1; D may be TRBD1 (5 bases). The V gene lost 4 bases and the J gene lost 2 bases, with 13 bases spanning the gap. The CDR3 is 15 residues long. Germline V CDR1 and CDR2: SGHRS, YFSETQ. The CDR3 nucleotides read TGCGCCAGCAGCACATGGACACAGACCTACAATGAGCAGTTCTTC. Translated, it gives CASSTWTQTYNEQFF.

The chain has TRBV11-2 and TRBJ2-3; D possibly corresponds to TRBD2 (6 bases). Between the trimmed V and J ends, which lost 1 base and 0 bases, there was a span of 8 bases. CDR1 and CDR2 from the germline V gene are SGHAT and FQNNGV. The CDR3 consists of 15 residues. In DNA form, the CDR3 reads TGTGCCAGCAGCTTAGGCGGGATTAGCACAGATACGCAGTATTTT. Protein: CASSLGGISTDTQYF.

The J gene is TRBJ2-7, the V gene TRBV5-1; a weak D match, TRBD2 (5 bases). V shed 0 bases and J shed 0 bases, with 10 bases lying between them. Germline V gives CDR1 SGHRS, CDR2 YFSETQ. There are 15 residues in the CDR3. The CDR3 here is CASSLVPGSSYEQYF. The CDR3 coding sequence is TGCGCCAGCAGCTTGGTGCCGGGATCCTCCTACGAGCAGTACTTC.

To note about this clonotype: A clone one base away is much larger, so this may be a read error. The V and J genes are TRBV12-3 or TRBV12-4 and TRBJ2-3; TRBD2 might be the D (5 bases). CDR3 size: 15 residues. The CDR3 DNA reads TGTGCCAGCAGTTTCATGCGGGTTAGCACAGTTACGCAGTATTTT. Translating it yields CASSFMRVSTVTQYF.

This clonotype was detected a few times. In nucleotides, the CDR3 is TGCAGTGCTCCTTACAGGGGGAACACTGAAGCTTTCTTT. This codes for CSAPYRGNTEAFF. The chain joins TRBV20-1 to TRBJ1-1; 7 nucleotides align to TRBD1. Trimming at V came to 5 bases and at J to 1 base, leaving 4 bases not matched to a gene. The CDR3 contains 13 residues. Germline V gives CDR1 DFQATT, CDR2 SNEGSKA (reference sequence).